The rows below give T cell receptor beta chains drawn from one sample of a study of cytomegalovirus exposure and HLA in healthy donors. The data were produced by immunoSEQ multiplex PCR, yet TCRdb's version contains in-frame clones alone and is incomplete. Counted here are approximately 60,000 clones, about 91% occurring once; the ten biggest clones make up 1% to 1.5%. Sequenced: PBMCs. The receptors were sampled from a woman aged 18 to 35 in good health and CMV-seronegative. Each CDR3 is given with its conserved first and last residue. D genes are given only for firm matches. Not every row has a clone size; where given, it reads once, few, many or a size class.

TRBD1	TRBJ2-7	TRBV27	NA	CASSSPGTVAYEQYF	TGTGCCAGCAGTAGCCCCGGGACAGTGGCCTACGAGCAGTACTTC
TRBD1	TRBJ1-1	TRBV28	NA	CASSLSGTGLTEAFF	TGTGCCAGCAGTTTATCCGGGACAGGGTTAACTGAAGCTTTCTTT
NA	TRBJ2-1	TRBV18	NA	CATVRTGSGYNEQFF	TGTGCCACTGTTAGAACGGGTAGCGGATACAATGAGCAGTTCTTC
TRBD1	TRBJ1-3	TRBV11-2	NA	CASSVGTEGVLSGNTIYF	TGTGCCAGCAGCGTCGGGACAGAGGGTGTCCTCTCTGGAAACACCATATATTTT
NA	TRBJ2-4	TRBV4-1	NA	CASSQEGTRGNIQYF	TGCGCCAGCAGCCAGGAAGGGACAAGGGGAAACATTCAGTACTTC
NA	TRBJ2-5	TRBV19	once	CASSGIQETQYF	TGTGCCAGTTCAGGGATCCAAGAGACCCAGTACTTC
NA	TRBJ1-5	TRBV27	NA	CASSLYQGNQPQHF	TGTGCCAGCAGTTTGTACCAGGGCAATCAGCCCCAGCATTTT
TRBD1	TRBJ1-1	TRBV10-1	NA	CASRGGPYRGRNTEAFF	TGCGCCAGCAGGGGGGGTCCCTACAGGGGCAGGAACACTGAAGCTTTCTTT
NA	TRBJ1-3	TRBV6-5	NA	CASLEGNTIYF	TGTGCCAGCCTTGAGGGAAACACCATATATTTT
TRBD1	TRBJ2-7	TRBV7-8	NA	CASSLDPGTATKQYF	TGTGCCAGCAGCTTAGATCCAGGGACAGCTACGAAGCAGTACTTC
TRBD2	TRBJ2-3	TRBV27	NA	CASSLAAGGSTDTQYF	TGTGCCAGCAGCCTCGCCGCGGGAGGTTCCACAGATACGCAGTATTTT
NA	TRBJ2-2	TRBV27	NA	CASRPGKPQTGELFF	TGTGCCAGCCGACCCGGGAAGCCCCAGACCGGGGAGCTGTTTTTT
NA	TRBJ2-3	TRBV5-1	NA	CASSLARGEGDTQYF	TGCGCCAGCAGCTTGGCCCGGGGTGAAGGAGATACGCAGTATTTT
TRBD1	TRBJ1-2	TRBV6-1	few	CASSEAVFGTGYGYTF	TGTGCCAGCAGTGAAGCGGTGTTTGGGACAGGTTATGGCTACACCTTC
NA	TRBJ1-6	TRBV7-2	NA	CASSLFTGTSGSPLHF	TGTGCCAGCAGCTTATTCACCGGGACTTCGGGCTCACCCCTCCACTTT
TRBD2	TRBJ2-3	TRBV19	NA	CASSPISGAITDTQYF	TGTGCCAGTAGCCCAATTAGCGGGGCGATCACAGATACGCAGTATTTT
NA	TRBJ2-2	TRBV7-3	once	CASRKEGNIVAGELFF	TGTGCCAGCCGAAAAGAGGGAAATATAGTGGCCGGGGAGCTGTTTTTT
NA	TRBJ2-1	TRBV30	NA	CAWSSKRDYNEQFF	TGTGCCTGGAGTTCTAAACGGGACTACAATGAGCAGTTCTTC
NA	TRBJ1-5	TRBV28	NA	CASSLSDQPQHF	TGTGCCAGCAGTTTATCAGATCAGCCCCAGCATTTT
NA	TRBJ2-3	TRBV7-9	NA	CASSLPPGLNTDTQYF	TGTGCCAGCAGCCTCCCACCGGGACTCAACACAGATACGCAGTATTTT
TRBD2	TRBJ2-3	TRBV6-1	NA	CASSPLAGETDTQYF	TGTGCCAGCAGTCCTCTAGCGGGTGAGACAGATACGCAGTATTTT
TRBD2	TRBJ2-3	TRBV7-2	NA	CASSLGLAYTDTQYF	TGTGCCAGCAGCTTAGGACTAGCCTACACAGATACGCAGTATTTT
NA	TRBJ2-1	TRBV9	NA	CASSVGLGGVTYNEQFF	TGTGCCAGCAGCGTCGGCCTTGGGGGCGTAACCTACAATGAGCAGTTCTTC
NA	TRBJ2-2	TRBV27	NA	CASSLNILGGELFF	TGTGCCAGCAGTTTGAACATCCTAGGCGGGGAGCTGTTTTTT
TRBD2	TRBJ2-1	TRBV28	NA	CACSNGGYNEQFF	TGTGCTTGTAGCAACGGGGGGTACAATGAGCAGTTCTTC
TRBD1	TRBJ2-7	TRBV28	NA	CASSAAGTGSYEQYF	TGTGCCAGCAGTGCCGCCGGGACAGGGTCCTACGAGCAGTACTTC
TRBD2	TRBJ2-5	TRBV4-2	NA	CASSHQLSLAGGQETQYF	TGTGCCAGCAGCCACCAACTCTCCCTAGCGGGGGGGCAAGAGACCCAGTACTTC
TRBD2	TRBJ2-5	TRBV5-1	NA	CASSPQAGTETQYF	TGCGCCAGCAGCCCACAAGCGGGGACCGAGACCCAGTACTTC
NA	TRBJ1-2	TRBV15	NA	CATSRDLDRTYGYTF	TGTGCCACCAGCAGAGATCTCGACAGGACCTATGGCTACACCTTC
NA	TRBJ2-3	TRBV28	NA	CASSLGPTQYF	TGTGCCAGCAGCTTAGGGCCTACGCAGTATTTT
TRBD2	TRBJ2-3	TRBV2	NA	CASRSNSGGTDTQYF	TGTGCCAGCAGGAGCAATAGCGGGGGCACAGATACGCAGTATTTT
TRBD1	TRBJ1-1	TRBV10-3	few	CAISATDRGVTEAFF	TGTGCCATCAGCGCAACTGACAGGGGAGTGACTGAAGCTTTCTTT